Following are 30 T cell receptor beta chains from one sample sequenced in a study of CD8+ T cells in alopecia areata. Noted treatment: oral pan-JAK inhibitor, 5-10 mg twice daily. It was cDNA, reverse transcribed from extracted RNA, that served as the sequencing template. The table came from immunoSEQ multiplex PCR; TCRdb's copy has only in-frame clones and leaves some out. The sample consists of 150,000 to 200,000 clones, roughly 60% of them appearing once. The specimen comprised CD4+ T cells sorted from blood, sampled at week 24, from a patient treated with tofacitinib. Receptors were obtained from a human donor with alopecia areata.

The table lists this clone with a few counts. This rearrangement joins TRBV5-1 to TRBJ2-7, with D unresolved. From germline, CDR1 is SGHRS and CDR2 YFSETQ. The germline V and J ends were trimmed by 0 bases and 0 bases, with 10 bases remaining between them. The CDR3 spans 15 residues. The CDR3 loop reads CASSLVATNSYEQYF. Here the CDR3 DNA reads TGCGCCAGCAGCTTGGTGGCTACGAACTCCTACGAGCAGTACTTC.

CDR3 nucleotide sequence: TGCAGCGTTGAGGGGACAGGGTTCGAGCAGTACTTC. It encodes CSVEGTGFEQYF. The J gene is TRBJ2-7, the V gene TRBV29-1; 9 bases match TRBD1. After removal of 3 bases from V and 6 bases from J, the junction contained 3 bases not matched to a gene. The CDR3 loop spans 12 amino acids. The germline CDR1 and CDR2 sequences are SQVTM and ANQGSEA.

This rearrangement joins TRBV23-1 to TRBJ1-5; D gene ambiguous. TRBV23-1 falls under the ORF class, with uncertain function. This CDR3 region has 16 residues. Trimming took 2 bases from V and 2 from J, leaving 13 bases between them. CDR3 region: CASSQARVGGNQPQHF. The CDR3 DNA sequence: TGCGCCAGCAGTCAAGCGCGTGTGGGTGGCAATCAGCCCCAGCATTTT.

To note about this clone: The same CDR3 arises from other DNA sequences in this sample as well. The gene calls are TRBV11-2 and TRBJ2-7; D unresolved. In germline, CDR1 is SGHAT, CDR2 FQNNGV. There are 12 residues in the CDR3. V was clipped by 1 base and J by 3 bases, with 4 bases between them. The CDR3: CASSLGDYEQYF. The CDR3 DNA reads as TGTGCCAGCAGCTTAGGGGACTACGAGCAGTACTTC.

The chain carries TRBV30 and TRBJ1-6; D unresolved. V was trimmed by 3 bases and J by 4 bases, leaving 25 bases between them. The germline gives CDR1 GTSNPN, CDR2 SVGIG (reference sequence). The CDR3 loop spans 19 amino acids. The CDR3 DNA sequence: TGTGCCTGGAGCAAGTCCTTCAGGATTCCTGAAACTTATAATTCACCCCTCCACTTT. Translation gives CAWSKSFRIPETYNSPLHF.

The chain recombines TRBV7-6 with TRBJ2-2, with TRBD2 matching over 8 bases. The V and J ends lost 5 bases and 4 bases, in that order; junction bases with no gene match: 3. This CDR3 region has 14 residues. Looked up from germline, CDR1 is SGHVS and CDR2 is FNYEAQ. The DNA for the CDR3 is TGTGCCAGCAGCCCCGGGGGGGCCACCGGGGAGCTGTTTTTT. The encoded protein is CASSPGGATGELFF.

The chain couples TRBV5-1 to TRBJ1-1; D possibly corresponds to TRBD1 (5 bases). The CDR3 extends over 14 amino acids. Germline CDR1 reads SGHRS; CDR2 reads YFSETQ. Trimming left V 4 bases short and J 4 bases short, with 14 bases between. The CDR3 region is CASSDTGTTTEAFF. DNA of the CDR3: TGCGCCAGCAGCGATACCGGGACTACCACTGAAGCTTTCTTT.

This clone was recorded once. DNA of the CDR3: TGTGCCAGTAGCACGGGACAGGGTGGTGAGACCCAGTACTTC. Protein sequence: CASSTGQGGETQYF. The V and J genes are TRBV19 and TRBJ2-5; 9 bases align to TRBD1. CDR1 is LNHDA, CDR2 SQIVND, per germline (reference sequence). The CDR3 runs 14 residues. V was pared by 6 bases and J by 5 bases, with 7 bases of the junction left unmatched.

J is TRBJ2-5 and V is TRBV2; D gene ambiguous. The end of the DNA fits TRBJ2-7 better, so the J call may be wrong. The CDR3 consists of 11 residues. From germline, CDR1 is SNHLY and CDR2 FYNNEI. The CDR3 loop reads CASSSRYEQYF. Here the CDR3 DNA reads TGTGCCAGCAGTAGCCGCTACGAGCAGTACTTC.

The chain couples TRBV5-1 to TRBJ2-3, with TRBD1 identical over 9 bases. The CDR3 extends over 16 amino acids. The J segment lost 2 bases and the V segment lost 2 bases, leaving 6 bases of the junction unmatched. Germline values: CDR1 SGHRS, CDR2 YFSETQ. CDR3 in amino acids: CASSFDRGVTTDTQYF. The CDR3 nucleotides are TGCGCCAGCAGCTTCGACAGGGGGGTTACCACAGATACGCAGTATTTT.

This clone has a handful of counts. The chain is built from TRBV7-2 and TRBJ2-7; a possible D gene is TRBD2 (5 bases). The germline V gene has CDR1 SGHTA and CDR2 FQGNSA. The CDR3 contains 15 residues. The V end was cut by 1 base, the J end by 1 base, with 11 bases between. The CDR3 DNA follows: TGTGCCAGCAGCTTAGTTGAGCGGAGATCCTACGAGCAGTACTTC. Its protein is CASSLVERRSYEQYF. Complete variable domain (other parts from reference TRBV7-2 and TRBJ2-7): GAGVSQSPSNKVTEKGKDVELRCDPISGHTALYWYRQSLGQGLEFLIYFQGNSAPDKSGLPSDRFSAERTGGSVSTLTIQRTQQEDSAVYLCASSLVERRSYEQYFGPGTRLTVT.

The CDR3 DNA reads TGCAGTGCTAGAGGGGGCCACGGCTACACCTTC. It is translated as CSARGGHGYTF. V is TRBV20-1 and J is TRBJ1-2; a possible D gene is TRBD1 (5 bases). The length of the CDR3 is 11 residues. V gave up 1 base and J gave up 8 bases, with 8 bases separating them. Germline loops: CDR1 DFQATT, CDR2 SNEGSKA (reference sequence).

The rearrangement joins TRBV2 to TRBJ1-5, with unresolved D. Trimming pared 6 bases from V and 2 bases from J, leaving 14 bases between. CDR1 and CDR2 from the germline V gene are SNHLY and FYNNEI. The CDR3 is 15 residues long. The CDR3 spells CASRAGSARNQPQHF. The DNA for the CDR3 is TGTGCCAGCAGGGCCGGGAGCGCACGCAATCAGCCCCAGCATTTT.

The rearrangement uses TRBV29-1 and TRBJ2-2; D not certain. Germline V gene data show CDR1 as SQVTM and CDR2 as ANQGSEA. V was cut by 4 bases and J by 5 bases, with 11 bases left in between. This CDR3 spans 13 amino acids. CDR3 residues: CSVGWPRTGELFF. The CDR3 region has the DNA TGCAGCGTTGGGTGGCCGAGGACCGGGGAGCTGTTTTTT.

The chain is built from TRBV2 and TRBJ2-7; D remains unclear. The germline V gene encodes CDR1 SNHLY and CDR2 FYNNEI. This CDR3 is 14 amino acids long. Between the trimmed V and J ends, which lost 11 bases and 3 bases, there was a span of 20 bases. DNA for the CDR3: TGTGCCGGTTCCCTTTTGAGCAGGAACTACGAGCAGTACTTC. Translation: CAGSLLSRNYEQYF.

A single count supports this clone. The chain couples TRBV30 to TRBJ1-1; TRBD1 might be the D (5 bases). V lost 0 bases to trimming and J lost 11 bases, with 13 bases between them. Germline assignment: CDR1 GTSNPN and CDR2 SVGIG (reference sequence). The CDR3 length is 12 residues. CDR3 sequence (DNA): TGTGCCTGGAGTGTACCCGGGGGGGGTGCTTTCTTT. As protein: CAWSVPGGGAFF.

This clone is termed medium-sized. V usage is TRBV15 and J usage is TRBJ2-5; 7 bases agree with TRBD1. Trimming removed 5 bases from V and 5 bases from J; junction bases left unmatched: 8. This CDR3 comprises 14 residues. Germline V gene sequence: CDR1 LNHNV, CDR2 YYDKDF (reference sequence). In DNA form, the CDR3 reads TGTGCCACCAGCGTGCGAGGGGGCATGGAGACCCAGTACTTC. Protein product: CATSVRGGMETQYF.

The chain recombines TRBV27 with TRBJ1-2; D is unclear. Germline V gives CDR1 MNHEY, CDR2 SMNVEV (reference sequence). V lost 2 bases, J lost 3 bases, and 10 bases lay in between. This CDR3 has 14 residues. The CDR3 spells CASSLGLGHYGYTF. The CDR3, as DNA: TGTGCCAGCAGTTTAGGTCTCGGGCACTATGGCTACACCTTC.

The rearrangement links TRBV9 to TRBJ2-3, with 7 bases that match TRBD1. CDR3 length: 15 residues. The germline V gene has CDR1 SGDLS and CDR2 YYNGEE. V lost 3 bases and J lost 2; bases outside the gene matches: 6. As DNA, the CDR3 is TGTGCCAGCAGCGACCCAAAGGGGGCCACAGATACGCAGTATTTT. Encoded protein: CASSDPKGATDTQYF.

This clone occurred a few times. This chain joins TRBV29-1 and TRBJ1-5; a possible D gene is TRBD1 (5 bases). The V end lost 5 bases, the J end lost 4 bases, and 12 bases lay between the germline ends. This CDR3 spans 13 amino acids. Germline V lookup: CDR1 SQVTM, CDR2 ANQGSEA. CDR3 amino acids: CSVLPGPNQPQHF. In nucleotides, the CDR3 is TGCAGCGTTTTACCAGGGCCGAATCAGCCCCAGCATTTT.

The J gene is TRBJ2-7, the V gene TRBV5-4; TRBD2 matches at 8 bases. Germline CDR1 is SGHNT and CDR2 is YYREEE (reference sequence). The J segment lost 7 bases and the V segment lost 1 base, leaving 10 bases of the junction unmatched. The CDR3 has 15 residues. This CDR3 reads CASSLRGLAGREQYF. CDR3 nucleotides: TGTGCCAGCAGCTTGCGGGGTCTAGCGGGTCGAGAGCAGTACTTC. The full variable domain, in which reference TRBV5-4 and TRBJ2-7 provide the parts outside the CDR3, is ETGVTQSPTHLIKTRGQQVTLRCSSQSGHNTVSWYQQALGQGPQFIFQYYREEENGRGNFPPRFSGLQFPNYSSELNVNALELDDSALYLCASSLRGLAGREQYFGPGTRLTVT.

V usage is TRBV7-3 and J usage is TRBJ1-6; D is unresolved. This CDR3 comprises 13 residues. Trimming left V 4 bases short and J 8 bases short, with 9 bases between. CDR1 is SGHTA, CDR2 FQGTGA, per germline. CDR3 in amino acids: CASSSTWDSPLHF. The CDR3 DNA reads as TGTGCCAGCAGCTCAACCTGGGATTCACCCCTCCACTTT.

The V and J genes are TRBV6-6 and TRBJ2-7; 9 bases align to TRBD2. The length of the CDR3 is 13 residues. V shed 5 bases and J 5 bases; nucleotides not matched to a gene: 4. CDR1 MNHNY and CDR2 SVGAGI come from the germline V gene (reference sequence). The CDR3 region is CASSGGTSNEQYF. CDR3 sequence (DNA): TGTGCCAGCAGTGGGGGGACTAGCAACGAGCAGTACTTC.

This chain links TRBV18 with TRBJ2-7; 8 bases match TRBD1. The CDR3 has 15 residues. Germline V gene lookup returns CDR1 KGHSH and CDR2 LQKENI. With V trimmed by 2 bases and J by 6 bases, 9 bases remained unmatched. Here the CDR3 DNA reads TGTGCCAGCTCACCAGGTTCCGGGACAGGCCCCGAGCAGTACTTC. Amino acids: CASSPGSGTGPEQYF.

This clone was detected a few times. The chain is built from TRBV4-1 and TRBJ1-5, with TRBD1 identical over 7 bases. This CDR3 spans 15 amino acids. V gave up 1 base and J gave up 4 bases; unmatched junction bases: 4. CDR1 is MGHRA and CDR2 is YSYEKL in the germline V gene. CDR3 in amino acids: CASSQGDRVNQPQHF. In DNA form, the CDR3 reads TGCGCCAGCAGCCAAGGAGACAGGGTAAATCAGCCCCAGCATTTT.

The chain has TRBV10-3 and TRBJ2-5; 11 bases map to TRBD1. The CDR3 consists of 16 residues. Germline V CDR1 and CDR2: ENHRY, SYGVKD. The trim removed 3 bases at V and 5 bases at J, leaving 8 bases unmatched. The CDR3 reads CAISDPGQGAAETQYF. The CDR3 region has the DNA TGTGCCATCAGTGACCCCGGACAGGGGGCGGCGGAGACCCAGTACTTC.

This chain links TRBV29-1 with TRBJ2-7; possibly TRBD1 for D (6 bases). Trimming took off 4 bases at V and 2 bases at J, with 9 bases between the two ends. CDR1 and CDR2 (germline): SQVTM, ANQGSEA. The CDR3 is made up of 12 amino acids. CDR3 amino acids: CSVGNRAYEQYF. CDR3 sequence (DNA): TGCAGCGTTGGTAACAGGGCCTACGAGCAGTACTTC.

The chain recombines TRBV29-1 with TRBJ2-7, with 9 nucleotides matching TRBD1. The CDR3 runs 12 residues. Trimming removed 4 bases from V and 4 bases from J; junction bases left unmatched: 2. Germline values: CDR1 SQVTM, CDR2 ANQGSEA. The CDR3 loop reads CSVGDREYEQYF. CDR3 bases: TGCAGCGTTGGGGACAGGGAGTACGAGCAGTACTTC.

In its sample, this clone was seen once. The chain couples TRBV11-3 to TRBJ2-3, with D possibly TRBD2 on 6 matching bases. The CDR3 runs to 13 residues. Trimming stripped 4 bases from V and 10 bases from J, with 15 bases between. Germline assignment: CDR1 SGHNT and CDR2 YENEEA. The CDR3 spells CASSSAGRVAQYF. The CDR3, as DNA: TGTGCCAGCAGCTCGGCGGGACGGGTGGCGCAGTATTTT.

The chain uses TRBV7-2 and TRBJ1-3; 7 nucleotides match TRBD1. V was pared by 4 bases and J by 2 bases, with 2 bases of the junction left unmatched. The V gene's germline CDR1 is SGHTA and CDR2 FQGNSA. The CDR3 sequence is 14 residues long. CDR3 amino acids: CASSYGTAGNTIYF. CDR3 sequence (DNA): TGTGCCAGCAGCTACGGGACAGCTGGAAACACCATATATTTT. Drawing the rest from reference TRBV7-2 and TRBJ1-3, the complete variable domain is GAGVSQSPSNKVTEKGKDVELRCDPISGHTALYWYRQSLGQGLEFLIYFQGNSAPDKSGLPSDRFSAERTGGSVSTLTIQRTQQEDSAVYLCASSYGTAGNTIYFGEGSWLTVV.